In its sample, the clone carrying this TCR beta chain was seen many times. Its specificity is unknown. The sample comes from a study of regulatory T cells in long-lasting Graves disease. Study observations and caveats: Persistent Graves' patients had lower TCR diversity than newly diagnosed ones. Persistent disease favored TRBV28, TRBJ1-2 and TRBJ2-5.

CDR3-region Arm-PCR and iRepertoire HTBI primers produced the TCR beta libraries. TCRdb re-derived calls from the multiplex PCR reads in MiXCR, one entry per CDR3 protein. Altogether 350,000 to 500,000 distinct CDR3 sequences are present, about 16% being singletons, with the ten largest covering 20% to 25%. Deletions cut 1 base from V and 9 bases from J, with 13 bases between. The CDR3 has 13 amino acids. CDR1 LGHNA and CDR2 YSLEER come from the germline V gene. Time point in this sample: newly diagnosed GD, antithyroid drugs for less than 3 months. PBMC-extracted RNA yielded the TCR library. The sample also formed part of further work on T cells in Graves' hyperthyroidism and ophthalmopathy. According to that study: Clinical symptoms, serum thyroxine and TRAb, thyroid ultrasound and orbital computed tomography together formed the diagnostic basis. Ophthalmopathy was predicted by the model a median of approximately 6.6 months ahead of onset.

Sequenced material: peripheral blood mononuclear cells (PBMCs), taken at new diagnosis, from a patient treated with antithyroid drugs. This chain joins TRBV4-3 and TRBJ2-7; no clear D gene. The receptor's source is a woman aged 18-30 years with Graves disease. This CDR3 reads CASSQGGYGVQYF. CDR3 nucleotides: TGCGCCAGCAGCCAAGGTGGTTATGGAGTGCAGTACTTC.